A single sample gave rise to the 20 T cell receptor beta chains below, sequenced in a study of hypomethylating agent response in myelodysplastic syndrome. Generated by immunoSEQ multiplex PCR, the TCRdb table keeps only in-frame clones and is missing some. The sample includes around 1,600 clones, approximately 86% seen only once; the top ten take over 4%. The sample here was bone marrow, taken before or after starting hypomethylating agent treatment for myelodysplastic syndrome (not recorded which). The receptors originated from a human donor with myelodysplastic syndrome.

This clone was seen a single time. V usage is TRBV2 and J usage is TRBJ2-5; no reliable D call. This CDR3 has 11 residues. The germline CDR1 and CDR2 sequences are SNHLY and FYNNEI. Trimming shortened V by 8 bases and J by 5 bases, and 9 bases separated the two germline ends. CDR3 sequence (DNA): TGTGCCAGCTCCGGGCGTGAGACCCAGTACTTC. It specifies CASSGRETQYF. The full variable domain, completed using reference TRBV2 and TRBJ2-5, is EPEVTQTPSHQVTQMGQEVILRCVPISNHLYFYWYRQILGQKVEFLVSFYNNEISEKSEIFDDQFSVERPDGSNFTLKIRSTKLEDSAMYFCASSGRETQYFGPGTRLLVL.

The chain combines TRBV29-1 with TRBJ2-6; D gene uncertain. The V gene lost 3 bases and the J gene lost 1 base, with 7 bases spanning the gap. In germline, CDR1 is SQVTM, CDR2 ANQGSEA. The CDR3 consists of 14 residues. DNA of the CDR3: TGCAGCGTTGACTTCGGGTCTGGGGCCAACGTCCTGACTTTC. Protein: CSVDFGSGANVLTF.

The rearrangement links TRBV29-1 to TRBJ1-1, with 7 bases that match TRBD1. Germline assignment: CDR1 SQVTM and CDR2 ANQGSEA. The V and J ends lost 3 bases and 0 bases, in that order; junction bases with no gene match: 10. The CDR3 has 16 residues. CDR3 in DNA: TGCAGCGTTGATTCCGGGACAGTGAGCATGAACACTGAAGCTTTCTTT. This codes for CSVDSGTVSMNTEAFF.

The chain has TRBV5-4 and TRBJ1-1; D remains ambiguous. The germline V gene encodes CDR1 SGHNT and CDR2 YYREEE (reference sequence). Trimming removed 4 bases at V and 1 base at J, with 8 bases between. The CDR3 consists of 13 residues. The CDR3 nucleotides are TGTGCCAGCAGCACGACCGCGAACACTGAAGCTTTCTTT. Amino acids: CASSTTANTEAFF.

The chain couples TRBV5-8 to TRBJ1-1; no clear D gene. Deletions cut 3 bases from V and 0 bases from J, with 12 bases between. CDR3 length: 15 residues. CDR1 is SGHTS, CDR2 YDEGEE, per germline. Written as DNA, the CDR3 is TGTGCCAGCAGCTCCACCCGGACGGTGAACACTGAAGCTTTCTTT. It translates to CASSSTRTVNTEAFF. Based on the CDR3 plus reference TRBV5-8 and TRBJ1-1, the full variable domain is EAGVTQSPTHLIKTRGQQATLRCSPISGHTSVYWYQQALGLGLQFLLWYDEGEERNRGNFPPRFSGRQFPNYSSELNVNALELEDSALYLCASSSTRTVNTEAFFGQGTRLTVV.

The V call is TRBV11-2, the J call TRBJ2-1; D ambiguous. The CDR3 extends over 14 amino acids. V dropped 1 base and J dropped 7 bases, with 11 bases sitting between them. The germline V gene encodes CDR1 SGHAT and CDR2 FQNNGV. The CDR3 is CASSLVGSGNEQFF. The CDR3 DNA reads as TGTGCCAGCAGCTTAGTGGGGTCTGGGAATGAGCAGTTCTTC.

The chain joins TRBV4-1 to TRBJ1-1; D may be TRBD1 (6 bases). Germline V lookup: CDR1 MGHRA, CDR2 YSYEKL. V was shortened by 2 bases and J by 3 bases, with 16 bases between the two germline ends. The CDR3 has 16 residues. CDR3 in amino acids: CASSQPSRGEDTEAFF. As DNA, the CDR3 is TGCGCCAGCAGCCAACCCTCGAGGGGGGAGGACACTGAAGCTTTCTTT.

This clone was counted a single time. In nucleotides, the CDR3 is TGTGCCAGCAGCTCCCTCGGGGGCCCCAATGAAAAACTGTTTTTT. This codes for CASSSLGGPNEKLFF. V and J are TRBV7-8 and TRBJ1-4, with D perhaps TRBD1 (6 bases). Trimming shortened V by 4 bases and J by 5 bases, and 14 bases separated the two germline ends. The germline gives CDR1 SGHVS, CDR2 FQNEAQ. The CDR3 contains 15 residues.

The rearrangement links TRBV7-8 to TRBJ2-7, with TRBD1 as a possible D gene (5 bases). The V end lost 3 bases, the J end lost 6 bases, and 18 bases lay between the germline ends. Germline CDR1 and CDR2: SGHVS and FQNEAQ. The CDR3 has 15 amino acids. The CDR3 protein is CASSFSTVRPAEQYF. CDR3 sequence (DNA): TGTGCCAGCAGCTTCTCGACAGTACGGCCCGCCGAGCAGTACTTC.

This chain joins TRBV5-1 and TRBJ1-6, with D tentatively TRBD1 (5 bases). Trimming took 0 bases from V and 9 from J, leaving 16 bases between them. The CDR3 contains 16 residues. Per germline, CDR1 SGHRS and CDR2 YFSETQ. DNA for the CDR3: TGCGCCAGCAGCTTGGCCCAGGGCCGAGAATCTTCACCCCTCCACTTT. Protein: CASSLAQGRESSPLHF.

The chain links TRBV6-6 to TRBJ2-3, with a weak D call TRBD2 (7 bases). This CDR3 is 15 amino acids long. Germline values: CDR1 MNHNY, CDR2 SVGAGI (reference sequence). V gave up 6 bases and J gave up 4 bases, with 17 bases separating them. This chain's CDR3 is CASSGRGAPPDTQYF. As DNA, the CDR3 is TGTGCCAGCAGCGGTCGGGGGGCGCCTCCAGATACGCAGTATTTT.

V gene TRBV5-6 combines with J gene TRBJ1-3; D call uncertain. From germline, CDR1 is SGHDT and CDR2 YYEEEE. Trimming stripped 4 bases from V and 0 bases from J, with 8 bases between. The CDR3 has 14 residues. In DNA form, the CDR3 reads TGTGCCAGCAGCGCCTATGACTCTGGAAACACCATATATTTT. The encoded protein is CASSAYDSGNTIYF.

This chain connects TRBV7-8 to TRBJ2-4, with 15 bases lining up with TRBD2. CDR1 is SGHVS, CDR2 FQNEAQ, per germline. The length of the CDR3 is 19 residues. J gave up 5 bases and V 2 bases, and 10 bases lay outside the gene matches. The CDR3 loop reads CASSLIYGGLAGGQNIQYF. CDR3 bases: TGTGCCAGCAGCTTAATCTACGGGGGACTAGCGGGAGGACAAAACATTCAGTACTTC.

This chain uses TRBV30 with TRBJ2-5; D may correspond to TRBD1 or TRBD2 (6 bases each). The CDR3 is 12 amino acids. From germline, CDR1 is GTSNPN and CDR2 SVGIG (reference sequence). Deletions cut 3 bases from V and 5 bases from J, with 10 bases between. The CDR3 here is CAWRRGGETQYF. CDR3 nucleotides: TGTGCCTGGAGGAGAGGGGGGGAGACCCAGTACTTC.

This chain joins TRBV11-3 and TRBJ1-2, with D maybe TRBD1 (6 bases). The V gene lost 5 bases and the J gene lost 0 bases, with 16 bases spanning the gap. This CDR3 has 16 amino acids. Germline V gene data show CDR1 as SGHNT and CDR2 as YENEEA. The CDR3 loop is CASSPGRGPANYGYTF. The CDR3 DNA reads TGTGCCAGCAGCCCGGGCAGGGGCCCCGCTAACTATGGCTACACCTTC.

The chain couples TRBV29-1 to TRBJ2-2; D is uncertain. V lost 5 bases and J lost 6, with 7 bases in between. This CDR3 comprises 11 residues. CDR1 and CDR2 (germline): SQVTM, ANQGSEA. Here the CDR3 reads CSVREAGELFF. CDR3 DNA: TGCAGCGTTAGGGAAGCCGGGGAGCTGTTTTTT.

J is TRBJ1-1 and V is TRBV19; D remains unclear. Per the germline V gene, CDR1 is LNHDA and CDR2 is SQIVND (reference sequence). This CDR3 has 14 residues. V gave up 4 bases and J gave up 1 base, with 10 bases separating them. Here the CDR3 reads CASSKGQWNTEAFF. CDR3 sequence (DNA): TGTGCCAGTAGTAAAGGGCAATGGAACACTGAAGCTTTCTTT.

In this sample, this clone turned up once. The chain carries TRBV28 and TRBJ2-1, with a tentative D call TRBD2 (5 bases). Germline V gives CDR1 MDHEN, CDR2 SYDVKM. CDR3 size: 14 residues. V was pared by 6 bases and J by 6 bases, with 15 bases between. The CDR3, as DNA: TGTGCCAGCAGCTCTATCTCAGGAGGCAATGAGCAGTTCTTC. Its protein is CASSSISGGNEQFF.

CDR3 sequence reads: CASSLGPTTSELLYEQYF. CDR3 nucleotides: TGTGCCAGCAGCTTGGGTCCTACCACTAGCGAACTTCTTTACGAGCAGTACTTC. The genes are TRBV5-4 and TRBJ2-7, with 7 bases aligning to TRBD2. Trimming removed 0 bases from V and 4 bases from J; junction bases left unmatched: 16. The CDR3 is 18 residues long. The germline gives CDR1 SGHNT, CDR2 YYREEE (reference sequence).

V is TRBV7-9 and J is TRBJ2-7, with 9 bases matching TRBD2. The junction had 8 bases not matched to a gene; V was cut back by 5 bases and J by 3 bases. Germline V lookup: CDR1 SEHNR, CDR2 FQNEAQ (reference sequence). The CDR3 extends over 15 amino acids. CDR3 region: CASSREGTSIYEQYF. The CDR3 DNA follows: TGTGCCAGCAGCCGAGAGGGGACTAGCATCTACGAGCAGTACTTC.